The clone carrying this T cell receptor (beta chain) was observed many times. These data belong to a study of T cell repertoires in cytomegalovirus infection. TCRdb re-analysed the reads in MiXCR, keeping a single row per CDR3 protein. The table has roughly 230,000 distinct CDR3 sequences, 20% to 25% seen once. Sequences were obtained from CD8+ T cells from PBMCs. This clonotype was obtained from a human donor in good health (CMV status not recorded). Some clones in this sample may be carry-over from other donors' samples.

As DNA, the CDR3 is TGTGCCAGCAGCCACTCCGGGAGTTCCTACGAGCAGTACTTC. Its translation: CASSHSGSSYEQYF. The chain has TRBV7-2 and TRBJ2-7; a possible D gene is TRBD2 (6 bases). Germline V lookup: CDR1 SGHTA, CDR2 FQGNSA. Trimming took 5 bases from V and 1 from J, leaving 12 bases between them. The CDR3 covers 14 residues.